The 11 T cell receptor beta chains given below trace back to one sample, sequenced in a study of shared clonotypes between healthy human individuals. Profiling relied on immunoSEQ multiplex PCR, and the TCRdb table lists in-frame clones only, not all of them. The sample comprises 2.3 million or so clones, approximately 95% of which are singletons, and around 0.4% rests with the top ten. Material for sequencing was naive CD4+ T cells from PBMCs. Subset denoted: CD45RA+ positively selected. The receptors were sampled from a man aged 18 to 30 in good health. Some clones in this sample may be carry-over from other donors' samples.

The chain couples TRBV6-6 to TRBJ1-2, with D unclear. Germline assignment: CDR1 MNHNY and CDR2 SVGAGI (reference sequence). V was pared by 4 bases and J by 8 bases, with 20 bases between. The length of the CDR3 is 15 residues. This CDR3 reads CASSFQPVSLGGYTF. The DNA for the CDR3 is TGTGCCAGCAGTTTTCAGCCAGTCAGCCTGGGGGGCTACACCTTC.

This chain links TRBV5-6 with TRBJ1-5; D unresolved. The CDR3 spans 18 residues. Deletions cut 0 bases from V and 0 bases from J, with 16 bases between. Looked up from germline, CDR1 is SGHDT and CDR2 is YYEEEE. CDR3 nucleotides: TGTGCCAGCAGCTTGGGGGGAGCGACATACTATAGCAATCAGCCCCAGCATTTT. This translates into CASSLGGATYYSNQPQHF.

The V call is TRBV27, the J call TRBJ2-4; 10 bases align to TRBD1. Germline CDR1 and CDR2: MNHEY and SMNVEV (reference sequence). The CDR3 consists of 17 residues. J lost 2 bases, V lost 3 bases, and 7 bases had no gene match. CDR3 region: CASSLTGQGGTKNIQYF. The CDR3 DNA reads as TGTGCCAGCAGTTTGACCGGACAGGGGGGGACCAAAAACATTCAGTACTTC.

The chain joins TRBV6-5 to TRBJ2-7; 7 bases line up with TRBD1. V was clipped by 4 bases and J by 4 bases; unmatched bases: 7. Germline V gives CDR1 MNHEY, CDR2 SVGAGI. The CDR3 loop spans 14 amino acids. The CDR3 bases are TGTGCCAGCAGTTCCGACAGGGATAGGTACGAGCAGTACTTC. This translates into CASSSDRDRYEQYF.

V is TRBV9 and J is TRBJ2-1; D not certain. Germline CDR1 reads SGDLS; CDR2 reads YYNGEE. The CDR3 has 17 residues. V was trimmed by 0 bases and J by 3 bases, leaving 16 bases between them. The CDR3 DNA follows: TGTGCCAGCAGCGTAGGGGGTCATTTGGGCGGCTACAATGAGCAGTTCTTC. It encodes CASSVGGHLGGYNEQFF. The full variable domain, its missing parts supplied by reference TRBV9 and TRBJ2-1, is DSGVTQTPKHLITATGQRVTLRCSPRSGDLSVYWYQQSLDQGLQFLIQYYNGEERAKGNILERFSAQQFPDLHSELNLSSLELGDSALYFCASSVGGHLGGYNEQFFGPGTRLTVL.

The J gene is TRBJ2-5, the V gene TRBV11-2; D uncertain. Trimming removed 1 base from V and 7 bases from J, with 13 bases in between. CDR3 length equals 14 residues. CDR1 is SGHAT, CDR2 FQNNGV, per germline. CDR3 protein: CASSLGTPGGTQYF. CDR3 nucleotides: TGTGCCAGCAGCTTAGGGACCCCGGGTGGGACCCAGTACTTC.

The chain uses TRBV19 and TRBJ2-3; D is ambiguous. Per germline, CDR1 LNHDA and CDR2 SQIVND (reference sequence). Trimming removed 3 bases from V and 2 bases from J, with 6 bases in between. This CDR3 region has 13 residues. This CDR3 is CASSIGYTDTQYF. CDR3 in DNA: TGTGCCAGTAGTATCGGGTACACAGATACGCAGTATTTT.

This rearrangement joins TRBV19 to TRBJ2-2, with 9 bases lining up with TRBD2. V was pared by 7 bases and J by 3 bases, with 9 bases of the junction left unmatched. CDR3 length equals 16 residues. Germline CDR1 is LNHDA and CDR2 is SQIVND (reference sequence). The CDR3 DNA reads TGTGCCAGTAAGGTTAGCGGGAGAGGTTACACCGGGGAGCTGTTTTTT. It is translated as CASKVSGRGYTGELFF.

This clone came up a few times. J is TRBJ1-1 and V is TRBV5-1; a weak D match, TRBD1 (5 bases). CDR1 is SGHRS and CDR2 is YFSETQ in the germline V gene. The V end was cut by 4 bases, the J end by 0 bases, with 19 bases between. CDR3 length: 17 amino acids. DNA of the CDR3: TGCGCCAGCAGCCACCGAGGGACCGGGACGGTGAACACTGAAGCTTTCTTT. This codes for CASSHRGTGTVNTEAFF.

The chain joins TRBV7-9 to TRBJ2-5, with TRBD2 matching 8 bases. CDR3 length: 16 residues. Germline values: CDR1 SEHNR, CDR2 FQNEAQ (reference sequence). Trimming removed 5 bases from V and 0 bases from J; junction bases left unmatched: 8. CDR3 DNA sequence: TGTGCCAGCAGCCCCCCCTACGGGAGGGACCAAGAGACCCAGTACTTC. This codes for CASSPPYGRDQETQYF.

V usage is TRBV5-1 and J usage is TRBJ1-4, with 8 bases identical to TRBD1. The CDR3 length is 14 residues. From germline, CDR1 is SGHRS and CDR2 YFSETQ. The J segment lost 4 bases and the V segment lost 4 bases, leaving 3 bases of the junction unmatched. CDR3 DNA sequence: TGCGCCAGCAGCACACAGGGGGATAATGAAAAACTGTTTTTT. Residues: CASSTQGDNEKLFF.